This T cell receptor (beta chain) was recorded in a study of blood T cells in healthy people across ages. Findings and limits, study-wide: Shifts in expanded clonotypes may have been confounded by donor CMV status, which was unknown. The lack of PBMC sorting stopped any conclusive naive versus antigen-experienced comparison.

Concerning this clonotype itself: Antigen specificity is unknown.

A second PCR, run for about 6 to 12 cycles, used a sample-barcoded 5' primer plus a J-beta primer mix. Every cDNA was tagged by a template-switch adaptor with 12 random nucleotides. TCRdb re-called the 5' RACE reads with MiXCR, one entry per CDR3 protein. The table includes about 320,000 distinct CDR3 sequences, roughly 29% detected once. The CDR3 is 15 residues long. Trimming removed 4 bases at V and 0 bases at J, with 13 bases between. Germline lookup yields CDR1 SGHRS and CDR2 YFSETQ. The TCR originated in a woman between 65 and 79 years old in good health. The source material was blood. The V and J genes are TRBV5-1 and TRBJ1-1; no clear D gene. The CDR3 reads CASSPVQKLNTEAFF. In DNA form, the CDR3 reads TGCGCCAGCAGCCCAGTACAGAAACTGAACACTGAAGCTTTCTTT.